This T cell receptor beta chain was recovered during a study of human T cells and chemical hapten exposure. Regarding the study as a whole: Once DPC sensitization occurred, TCRs above 1 in 1000 frequency showed no change.

Individual cDNA molecules received unique molecular identifiers in the library. TCRdb used MiXCR to reprocess the RACE reads, holding one entry per CDR3 protein. The sample includes some 170,000 distinct CDR3 sequences, 28% of them seen just once. Trimming removed 2 bases from V and 5 bases from J; junction bases left unmatched: 7. Germline V CDR1 and CDR2: SGDLS, YYNGEE. The length of the CDR3 is 16 residues. Time point noted: patch test 3, about 24 weeks after DPC sensitization. The sample's treatment: therapeutic diphenylcyclopropenone sensitization with weekly scalp DPC. Note on this clonotype: The target antigen is unknown.

The receptor's source is a woman between 18 and 29 years old with alopecia areata. Some clones in this sample may be carry-over from other donors' samples. Sequencing was performed on whole blood, taken in connection with sensitization to the hapten diphenylcyclopropenone (DPC). V gene TRBV9 combines with J gene TRBJ1-4, with 9 bases fitting TRBD1. CDR3 residues: CASSVGQGRGNEKLFF. The CDR3 DNA sequence: TGTGCCAGCAGCGTCGGACAGGGGCGCGGGAATGAAAAACTGTTTTTT.